This is a list of T cell receptor beta chains from one sample in a study of CD8 T cells in Susac syndrome. MiXCR, applied by TCRdb to the immunoSEQ multiplex PCR reads, yields one record per CDR3 protein. The repertoire consists of around 100,000 distinct CDR3 sequences, with 95% occurring once and the leading ten covering 0.3%. Source material: CD8+ T cells from PBMCs. The receptors stem from a human donor with Susac syndrome. Each CDR3 is given with its conserved first and last residue. D genes are given only for firm matches. Clone size is stated in some rows and not others, as once, few, many or a class when expanded.

j_call v_call d_call clone_size cdr3_aa cdr3_nt
TRBJ2-1 TRBV5-1 TRBD2 . CASSPGLELGEQFF TGCGCCAGCAGCCCGGGACTAGAGTTGGGTGAGCAGTTCTTC
TRBJ2-5 TRBV15 TRBD2 . CATSELAGEETQYF TGTGCCACCAGCGAACTAGCGGGGGAAGAGACCCAGTACTTC
TRBJ1-2 TRBV2 . . CASMVLGGPANYGYTF TGTGCCAGCATGGTTTTAGGGGGGCCAGCTAACTATGGCTACACCTTC
TRBJ1-1 TRBV29-1 . . CSVGGPGKGPNTEAFF TGCAGCGTTGGGGGACCAGGGAAGGGGCCGAACACTGAAGCTTTCTTT
TRBJ2-7 TRBV19 TRBD2 . CASRRAGGPYEQYF TGTGCCAGCCGGCGGGCGGGAGGGCCCTACGAGCAGTACTTC
TRBJ2-7 TRBV7-2 TRBD1 . CASSLTTGGAYEQYF TGTGCCAGCAGCTTAACGACAGGGGGTGCCTACGAGCAGTACTTC
TRBJ2-7 TRBV12-3/TRBV12-4 . . CASSLGLATTYEQYF TGTGCCAGCAGTTTAGGGCTGGCCACAACCTACGAGCAGTACTTC
TRBJ2-1 TRBV28 . . CASGRGYNEQFF TGTGCCAGCGGTCGGGGGTACAATGAGCAGTTCTTC
TRBJ1-4 TRBV7-9 . once CASTPGGREKLFF TGTGCCAGCACCCCCGGGGGGCGTGAAAAACTGTTTTTT
TRBJ2-1 TRBV29-1 . . CSVEGGPTQSSYNEQFF TGCAGCGTTGAAGGGGGACCTACTCAGAGCTCCTACAATGAGCAGTTCTTC
TRBJ1-5 TRBV21-1 . . CANQDYCNQPQHF TGTGCCAACCAAGACTACTGCAATCAGCCCCAGCATTTT
TRBJ2-7 TRBV19 . few CASSSGYEQYF TGTGCCAGTAGTTCGGGTTACGAGCAGTACTTC
TRBJ2-3 TRBV25-1 . . CASSGTSTDTQYF TGTGCCAGCAGTGGAACTAGCACAGATACGCAGTATTTT
TRBJ1-1 TRBV4-2 . . CASSQGALNTEAFF TGTGCCAGCAGCCAAGGCGCCCTGAACACTGAAGCTTTCTTT
TRBJ2-5 TRBV24-1 . . CATSDSLAMETQYF TGTGCCACCAGTGATTCTCTAGCGATGGAGACCCAGTACTTC
TRBJ1-2 TRBV18 TRBD1 . CASSPGQGDYGYTF TGTGCCAGCAGCCCCGGACAGGGGGACTATGGCTACACCTTC
TRBJ1-2 TRBV7-9 . . CASSLEGSHYTF TGTGCCAGCAGCTTAGAGGGCAGTCACTACACCTTC
TRBJ2-7 TRBV2 . . CASRSTLTYEQYF TGTGCCAGCAGGTCGACTCTAACCTACGAGCAGTACTTC
TRBJ2-7 TRBV7-9 . . CASSKDGEQYF TGTGCCAGCAGCAAAGACGGGGAGCAGTACTTC
TRBJ2-1 TRBV5-1 . once CASSSIAIHPYNEQFF TGCGCCAGCAGCTCAATAGCCATCCACCCCTACAATGAGCAGTTCTTC
TRBJ2-2 TRBV29-1 . . CSVVVRERRTNTGELFF TGCAGCGTTGTTGTCAGAGAGAGACGCACGAACACCGGGGAGCTGTTTTTT
TRBJ2-1 TRBV27 TRBD1 . CASGRQGKSNEQFF TGTGCCAGCGGGAGACAGGGCAAGTCAAATGAGCAGTTCTTC
TRBJ2-7 TRBV30 . . CAWDWQSGSYEQYF TGTGCCTGGGACTGGCAATCGGGATCCTACGAGCAGTACTTC
TRBJ1-2 TRBV11-2 . . CASSTRTEHYTF TGTGCCAGCAGCACTCGGACAGAACATTACACCTTC
TRBJ2-6 TRBV3-1 TRBD2 . CASSPSGSYFLGGANVLTF TGTGCCAGCAGCCCGAGCGGGAGTTATTTTCTGGGAGGGGCCAACGTCCTGACTTTC
TRBJ1-1 TRBV10-3 . . CAISEAAVMNTEAFF TGTGCCATCAGTGAAGCGGCAGTTATGAACACTGAAGCTTTCTTT
TRBJ1-4 TRBV18 . . CASSLIGGAGEKLFF TGTGCCAGCTCCCTGATCGGGGGGGCTGGGGAAAAACTGTTTTTT
TRBJ1-5 TRBV15 . . CATSRAAYRQQPQHF TGTGCCACCAGCAGGGCCGCTTATCGGCAGCAGCCCCAGCATTTT
TRBJ2-7 TRBV4-1 TRBD1 . CASSRGQGIIDEQYF TGCGCCAGCAGCCGGGGACAGGGGATTATCGACGAGCAGTACTTC
TRBJ1-1 TRBV4-1 . . CASSQDSTVTEAFF TGCGCCAGCAGCCAAGATTCTACGGTTACTGAAGCTTTCTTT
TRBJ2-3 TRBV7-9 TRBD2 . CASSRLAGRTDTQYF TGTGCCAGCAGCCGACTAGCAGGGCGCACAGATACGCAGTATTTT
TRBJ2-7 TRBV7-6 . . CASSFGFRMCQPTFYEQYF TGTGCCAGCAGCTTCGGTTTTCGTATGTGCCAACCCACTTTCTACGAGCAGTACTTC
TRBJ2-5 TRBV25-1 TRBD1 . CASSDPGTGGPRRKGETQYF TGTGCCAGCAGTGACCCCGGGACAGGGGGCCCCCGACGGAAGGGAGAGACCCAGTACTTC
TRBJ2-1 TRBV11-2 . . CASSLPGTPSTYQFF TGTGCCAGCAGCTTACCCGGGACACCTTCAACCTACCAGTTCTTC
TRBJ1-5 TRBV5-1 . . CASSPPDFYSNQPQHF TGCGCCAGCAGCCCGCCGGACTTTTATAGCAATCAGCCCCAGCATTTT
TRBJ2-3 TRBV29-1 TRBD2 . CSVSGTSPDTQYF TGCAGCGTCTCCGGGACTAGCCCAGATACGCAGTATTTT
TRBJ2-7 TRBV28 . . CASTGPPSFRQYF TGTGCCAGCACAGGTCCCCCCTCTTTCCGGCAGTACTTC
TRBJ1-1 TRBV2 . . CASGGRGFTEAFF TGTGCCAGCGGGGGTAGGGGATTCACTGAAGCTTTCTTT
TRBJ1-1 TRBV19 . . CASRHGNTEAFF TGTGCCAGTAGGCACGGGAACACTGAAGCTTTCTTT
TRBJ2-3 TRBV5-1 TRBD1 . CATSGTGTDTQYF TGCGCCACCTCCGGGACAGGAACAGATACGCAGTATTTT
TRBJ1-6 TRBV2 . . CARGAKFSPLHF TGTGCCAGGGGGGCGAAGTTTTCACCCCTCCACTTT
TRBJ1-1 TRBV12-3/TRBV12-4 . . CASSTGYKAFF TGTGCCAGCAGTACAGGGTATAAGGCTTTCTTT
TRBJ2-5 TRBV15 . once CATSTDVGETQYF TGTGCCACCAGCACGGACGTGGGAGAGACCCAGTACTTC
TRBJ2-6 TRBV5-6 . . CASAPRVFTGSGANVLTF TGTGCCAGCGCCCCGCGGGTATTCACTGGCTCTGGGGCCAACGTCCTGACTTTC
TRBJ2-5 TRBV27 . . CASSRRDLQETQYF TGTGCCAGCAGTCGCCGGGACCTGCAAGAGACCCAGTACTTC
TRBJ2-7 TRBV3-1 TRBD2 . CASSQEPTSSYEQYF TGTGCCAGCAGCCAAGAACCGACTAGCAGCTACGAGCAGTACTTC
TRBJ2-6 TRBV29-1 . . CSVEQRGRGANVLTF TGCAGCGTTGAGCAACGGGGTCGTGGGGCCAACGTCCTGACTTTC
TRBJ2-1 TRBV6-4 TRBD2 . CASSGSGGAYNEQFF TGTGCCAGCAGTGGTAGCGGGGGGGCCTACAATGAGCAGTTCTTC
TRBJ2-1 TRBV15 TRBD2 . CATSRLSGNGWNEQFF TGTGCCACCAGCAGACTTAGCGGGAACGGGTGGAATGAGCAGTTCTTC
TRBJ2-7 TRBV9 . . CASSVAGGANEQYF TGTGCCAGCAGCGTAGCGGGCGGGGCAAACGAGCAGTACTTC
TRBJ2-1 TRBV3-1 . . CASSQDLWGNRYNEQFF TGTGCCAGCAGCCAAGACCTCTGGGGGAATCGCTACAATGAGCAGTTCTTC